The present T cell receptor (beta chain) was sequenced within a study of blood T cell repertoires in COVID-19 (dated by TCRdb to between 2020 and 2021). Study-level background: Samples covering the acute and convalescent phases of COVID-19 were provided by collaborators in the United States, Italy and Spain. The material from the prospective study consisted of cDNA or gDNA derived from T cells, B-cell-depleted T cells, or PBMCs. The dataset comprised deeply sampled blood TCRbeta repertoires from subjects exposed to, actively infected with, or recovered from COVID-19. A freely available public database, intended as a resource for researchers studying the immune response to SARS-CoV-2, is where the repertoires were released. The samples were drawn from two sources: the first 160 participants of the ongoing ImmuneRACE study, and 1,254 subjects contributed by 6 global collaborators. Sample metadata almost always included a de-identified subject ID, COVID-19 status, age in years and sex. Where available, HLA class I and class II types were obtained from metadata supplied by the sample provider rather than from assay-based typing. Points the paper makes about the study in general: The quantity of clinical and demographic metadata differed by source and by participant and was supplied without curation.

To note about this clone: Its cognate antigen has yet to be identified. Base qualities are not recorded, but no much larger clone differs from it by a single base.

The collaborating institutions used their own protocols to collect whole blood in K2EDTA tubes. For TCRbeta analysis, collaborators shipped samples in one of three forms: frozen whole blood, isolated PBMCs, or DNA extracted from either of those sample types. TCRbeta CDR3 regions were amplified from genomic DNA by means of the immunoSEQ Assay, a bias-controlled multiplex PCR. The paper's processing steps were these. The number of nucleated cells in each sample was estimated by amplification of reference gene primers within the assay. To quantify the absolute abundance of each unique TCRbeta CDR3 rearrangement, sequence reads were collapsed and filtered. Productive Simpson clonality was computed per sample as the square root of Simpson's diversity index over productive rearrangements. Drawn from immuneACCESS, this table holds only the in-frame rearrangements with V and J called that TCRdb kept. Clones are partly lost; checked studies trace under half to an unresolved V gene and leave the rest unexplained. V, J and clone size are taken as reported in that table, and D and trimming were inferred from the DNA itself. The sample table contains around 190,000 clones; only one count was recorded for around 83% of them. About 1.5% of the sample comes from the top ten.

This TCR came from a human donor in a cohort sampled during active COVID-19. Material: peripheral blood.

The nucleotides are TGCGCCAGCAGCCTCAGGGGACAGGGCTACGAGCAGTACTTC. It specifies CASSLRGQGYEQYF. The V gene is TRBV10-2 and the J gene is TRBJ2-7; 9 central nucleotides agree with TRBD1. The CDR3 holds 14 amino acids from the cysteine to the phenylalanine. Only the CDR3 DNA is retained, 42 bases long and in frame from the first base. Trimming removed 6 bases from V and 3 bases from J; the gene matches leave 6 bases unexplained. CDR1 and CDR2 are read off the germline V gene as WSHSY and SAAADI.